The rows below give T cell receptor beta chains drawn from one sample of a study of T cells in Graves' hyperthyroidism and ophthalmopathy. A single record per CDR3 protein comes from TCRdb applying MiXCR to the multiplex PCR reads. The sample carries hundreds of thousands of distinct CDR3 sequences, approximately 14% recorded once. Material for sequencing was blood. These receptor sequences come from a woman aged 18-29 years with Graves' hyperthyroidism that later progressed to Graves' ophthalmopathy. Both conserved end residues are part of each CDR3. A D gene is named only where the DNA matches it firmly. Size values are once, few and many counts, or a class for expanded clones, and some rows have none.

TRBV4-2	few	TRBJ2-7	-	TGTGCCAGCAGCCAACTTAAAGGTGCCACCTACGAGCAGTACTTC	CASSQLKGATYEQYF
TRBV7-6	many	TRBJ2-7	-	TGTGCCAGCAGCTTAGTTGGCGAGTCTAGGGACGAGCAGTACTTC	CASSLVGESRDEQYF
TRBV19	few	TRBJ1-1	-	TGTGCCAGTAGTATGGGTACACAGGAAACGACTGAAGCTTTCTTT	CASSMGTQETTEAFF
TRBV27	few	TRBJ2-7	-	TGTGCCAGCAGTTTAGGAATAGAATTCTACGAGCAGTACTTC	CASSLGIEFYEQYF
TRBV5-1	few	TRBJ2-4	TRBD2	TGCGCCAGCAAATGCCTCGGGGGGGGTCGTGTGGCCAAAAACATTCAGTACTTC	CASKCLGGGRVAKNIQYF
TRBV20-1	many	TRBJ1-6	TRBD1	TGCAGTGCAGCGGAGACAGGGGGCGGTTCACCCCTCCACTTT	CSAAETGGGSPLHF
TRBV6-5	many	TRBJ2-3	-	TGTGCCAGCAGTTCACTCCAGCAGAGCACAGATACGCAGTATTTT	CASSSLQQSTDTQYF
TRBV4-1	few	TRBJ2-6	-	TGCGCCAGCAGCCAAGATCTCGAGGGCGAGGGGGCCAACGTCCTGACTTTC	CASSQDLEGEGANVLTF
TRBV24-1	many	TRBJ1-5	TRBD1	TGTGCCACCAGTGAGGGACAGGGAATGGGTCAGCCCCAGCATTTT	CATSEGQGMGQPQHF
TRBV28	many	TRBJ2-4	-	TGTGCCAGCAGTTTAAGGGTGCTAGCGTTAGCCAAAAACATTCAGTACTTC	CASSLRVLALAKNIQYF
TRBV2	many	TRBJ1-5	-	TGTGCCAGCAGTGGACAGCATAATCAGCCCCAGCATTTT	CASSGQHNQPQHF
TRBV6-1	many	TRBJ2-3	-	TGTGCCAGCAGGCGGGACCCAGCTAGCACAGATACGCAGTATTTT	CASRRDPASTDTQYF
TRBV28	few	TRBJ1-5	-	TGTGCCAGCAGTTTCTCCGGGCGGCCCCAGCATTTT	CASSFSGRPQHF
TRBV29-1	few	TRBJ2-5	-	TGCAGCGTTGTTCTCGCTACCCAGTACTTC	CSVVLATQYF
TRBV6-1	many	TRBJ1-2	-	TGTGCCAGCGGGTCCGCGGGGGCGGGCTATGGCTACACCTTC	CASGSAGAGYGYTF
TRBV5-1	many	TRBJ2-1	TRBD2	TGCGCCAGCAGCTTGGACAGGGCTAGCGGGCCCTACAATGAGCAGTTCTTC	CASSLDRASGPYNEQFF
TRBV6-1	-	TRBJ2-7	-	TGTGCCAGCAACCAACCCCCCGAGCAGTACTTC	CASNQPPEQYF
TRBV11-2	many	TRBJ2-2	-	TGTGCCAGCAGGGGCGGGATCGATGTCGGGGAGCTGTTTTTT	CASRGGIDVGELFF
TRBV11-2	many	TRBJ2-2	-	TGTGCCAGCAGCCTAACGGCTGTGACCGGGGAGCTGTTTTTT	CASSLTAVTGELFF
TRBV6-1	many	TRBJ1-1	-	TGTGCCATTCAGCAGGGACTGGGCTCTGAAGCTTTCTTT	CAIQQGLGSEAFF
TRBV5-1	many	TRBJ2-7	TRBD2	TGTGCCAGCAGCCGGACTAGCGGTTACGAGCAGTACTTC	CASSRTSGYEQYF
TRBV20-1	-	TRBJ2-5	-	TGCAGTGCTACTCCCGGGACATCGGTCCAGTACTTC	CSATPGTSVQYF
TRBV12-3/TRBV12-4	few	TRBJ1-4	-	TGTGCCAGCAGTTTATCTACAGGCCCAACTAATGAAAAACTGTTTTTT	CASSLSTGPTNEKLFF
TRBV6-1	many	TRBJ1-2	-	TGTGCCACCTCCGGAAGCACAGCGGCACCGTATGGCTACACCTTC	CATSGSTAAPYGYTF
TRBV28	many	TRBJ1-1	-	TGTGCCAGCAGTTTTGCGGGGGGTTCTGAAGCTTTCTTT	CASSFAGGSEAFF
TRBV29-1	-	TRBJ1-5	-	TGCAGTGTAATCGCCGGGCCCCACAATCAGCCCCAGCATTTT	CSVIAGPHNQPQHF
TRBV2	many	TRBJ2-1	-	TGTGCCAGCTTCTGGAGGAATGAGCAGTTCTTC	CASFWRNEQFF